Below, one T cell receptor beta chain is given with its context. What it recognizes is unknown. Amplification of the TCR beta CDR3 (from genomic DNA) was done by two-round multiplex PCR. The use of primers specific to each TRBV and TRBJ gene characterized first-round PCR. From the multiplex PCR reads, TCRdb called clonotypes with MiXCR, one entry per CDR3 protein. The table lists approximately 25,000 distinct CDR3 sequences, 35% to 50% of them singletons. The data were obtained in a study of prognosis after radiotherapy for stage I lung cancer. After removal of 3 bases from V and 7 bases from J, the junction contained 7 bases not matched to a gene. The CDR3 extends over 14 amino acids. Germline V gene sequence: CDR1 SGHRS, CDR2 YFSETQ. Study-wide points: Median unique TCR clones dropped from around 10,000 to 6,900 after stereotactic body radiation therapy. In patients who developed distant metastases, Shannon entropy measured after stereotactic body radiation therapy was lower, and baseline Shannon entropy was not associated with metastases. Differences in TRBV and TRBJ gene usage were reportedly observed between patients with and without metastases.

The chain recombines TRBV5-1 with TRBJ2-7, with 10 bases aligning to TRBD2. The clonotype was recovered from a donor over 45 with non-small cell lung cancer. The sequences come from PBMCs, collected before or after stereotactic body radiation therapy (not recorded which). Here the CDR3 DNA reads TGCGCCAGCAGCTCTCTAGCGGGGGTAGGGGAGCAGTACTTC. Translated, it gives CASSSLAGVGEQYF.